In this sample, the clone carrying this T cell receptor (beta chain) turned up once. Its specificity is not known. This sample was taken from a study of glioma-infiltrating T cells after dendritic cell vaccination. Whole-study context: Autologous tumor lysate-pulsed dendritic cell vaccination was given between the early 2000s and the early 2010s. Broader study findings: Estimated pretreatment TIL content predicted outcome after dendritic cell vaccination.

No glioblastoma patient carried an isocitrate dehydrogenase mutation. Assay used: immunoSEQ multiplex PCR; TCRdb lists only in-frame clones, some missing. The sample lists 93,000 or so clones, around 81% occurring once. The TCR sequence derives from a human donor with glioblastoma. This specimen was blood, taken before dendritic cell vaccination.

Here the CDR3 reads CASSPGHLQETQYF. The CDR3 DNA reads as TGTGCCAGTAGCCCGGGACACCTACAAGAGACCCAGTACTTC. The chain links TRBV19 to TRBJ2-5, with D possibly matching TRBD1 (6 bases). There are 14 residues in the CDR3. Trimming shortened V by 6 bases and J by 2 bases, and 13 bases separated the two germline ends. Germline V gene sequence: CDR1 LNHDA, CDR2 SQIVND (reference sequence).